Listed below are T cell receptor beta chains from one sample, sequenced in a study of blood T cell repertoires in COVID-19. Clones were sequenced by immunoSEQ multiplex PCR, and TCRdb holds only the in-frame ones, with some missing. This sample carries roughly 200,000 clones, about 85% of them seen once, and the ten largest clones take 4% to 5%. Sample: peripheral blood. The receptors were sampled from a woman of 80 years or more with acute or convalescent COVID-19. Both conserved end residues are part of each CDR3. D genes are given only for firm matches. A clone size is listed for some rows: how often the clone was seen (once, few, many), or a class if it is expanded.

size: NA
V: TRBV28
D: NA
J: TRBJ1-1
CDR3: CASRAWAGSVMNTEAFF
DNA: TGTGCCAGCAGGGCCTGGGCAGGTTCCGTCATGAACACTGAAGCTTTCTTT

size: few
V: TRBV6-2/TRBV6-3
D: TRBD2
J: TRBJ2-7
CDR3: CASSYLAGVTYEQYF
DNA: TGTGCCAGCAGTTACCTAGCGGGGGTTACCTACGAGCAGTACTTC

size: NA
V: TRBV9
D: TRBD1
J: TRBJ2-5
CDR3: CASSASTGAYETQYF
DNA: TGTGCCAGCAGCGCTTCGACAGGGGCGTACGAGACCCAGTACTTC

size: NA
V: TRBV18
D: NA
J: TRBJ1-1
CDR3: CASSPFSTGNTEAFF
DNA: TGTGCCAGCTCACCCTTTTCGACAGGCAACACTGAAGCTTTCTTT

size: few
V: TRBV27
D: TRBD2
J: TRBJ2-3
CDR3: CASSQTSASTDTQYF
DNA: TGTGCCAGCAGTCAGACTAGCGCGAGCACAGATACGCAGTATTTT

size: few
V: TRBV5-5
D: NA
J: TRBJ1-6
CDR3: CASSLRDPEGYNSPLHF
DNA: TGTGCCAGCAGCTTGCGGGACCCGGAGGGTTATAATTCACCCCTCCACTTT

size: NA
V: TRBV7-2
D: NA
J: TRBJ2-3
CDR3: CASRDGSADTQYF
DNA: TGTGCCAGCAGAGACGGGAGCGCAGATACGCAGTATTTT

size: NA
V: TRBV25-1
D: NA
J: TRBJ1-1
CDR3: CASSEGGVWNTEAFF
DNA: TGTGCCAGCAGTGAGGGGGGAGTTTGGAACACTGAAGCTTTCTTT

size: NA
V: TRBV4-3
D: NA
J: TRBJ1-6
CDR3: CASSQGEWRENSPLHF
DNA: TGCGCCAGCAGCCAAGGGGAATGGAGGGAGAATTCACCCCTCCACTTT

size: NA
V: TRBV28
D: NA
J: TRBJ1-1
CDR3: CASSWGGGPEAFF
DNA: TGTGCCAGCAGTTGGGGGGGCGGGCCTGAAGCTTTCTTT

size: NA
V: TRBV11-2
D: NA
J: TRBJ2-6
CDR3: CASSRNPGPVSGANVLTF
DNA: TGTGCCAGCAGCCGAAACCCTGGGCCAGTATCTGGGGCCAACGTCCTGACTTTC

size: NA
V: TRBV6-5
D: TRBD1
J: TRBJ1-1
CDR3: CASSTGQGNTEAFF
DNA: TGTGCCAGCAGCACGGGACAGGGGAACACTGAAGCTTTCTTT

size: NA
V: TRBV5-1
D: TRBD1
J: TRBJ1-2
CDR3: CASSSQPGQVPYGYTF
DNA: TGCGCCAGCAGCTCCCAACCGGGACAGGTTCCCTATGGCTACACCTTC

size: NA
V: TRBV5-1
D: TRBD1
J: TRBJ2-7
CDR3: CASRSWTGGNEEQYF
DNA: TGCGCCAGCAGAAGTTGGACAGGGGGTAATGAGGAGCAGTACTTC

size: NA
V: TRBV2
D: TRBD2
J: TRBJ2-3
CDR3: CASRAGMQSDTQYF
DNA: TGTGCCAGCAGAGCGGGGATGCAATCAGATACGCAGTATTTT

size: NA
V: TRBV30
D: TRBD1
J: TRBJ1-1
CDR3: CAWSGQGNTEAFF
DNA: TGTGCCTGGAGTGGACAGGGGAACACTGAAGCTTTCTTT